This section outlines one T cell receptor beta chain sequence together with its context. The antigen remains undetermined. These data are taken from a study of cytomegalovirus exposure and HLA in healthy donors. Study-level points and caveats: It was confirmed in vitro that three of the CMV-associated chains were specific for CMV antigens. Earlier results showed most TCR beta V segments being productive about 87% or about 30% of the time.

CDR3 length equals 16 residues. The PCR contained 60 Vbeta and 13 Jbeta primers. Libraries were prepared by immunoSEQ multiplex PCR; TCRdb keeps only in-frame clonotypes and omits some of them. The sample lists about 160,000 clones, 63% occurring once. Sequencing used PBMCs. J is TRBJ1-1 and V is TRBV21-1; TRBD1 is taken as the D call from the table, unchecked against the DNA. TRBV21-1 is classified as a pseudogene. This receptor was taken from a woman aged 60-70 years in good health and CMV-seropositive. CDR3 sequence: CASSRSPGQGSPEAFF. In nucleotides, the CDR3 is TGTGCCAGCAGCAGGTCCCCGGGACAGGGATCTCCCGAAGCTTTCTTT.